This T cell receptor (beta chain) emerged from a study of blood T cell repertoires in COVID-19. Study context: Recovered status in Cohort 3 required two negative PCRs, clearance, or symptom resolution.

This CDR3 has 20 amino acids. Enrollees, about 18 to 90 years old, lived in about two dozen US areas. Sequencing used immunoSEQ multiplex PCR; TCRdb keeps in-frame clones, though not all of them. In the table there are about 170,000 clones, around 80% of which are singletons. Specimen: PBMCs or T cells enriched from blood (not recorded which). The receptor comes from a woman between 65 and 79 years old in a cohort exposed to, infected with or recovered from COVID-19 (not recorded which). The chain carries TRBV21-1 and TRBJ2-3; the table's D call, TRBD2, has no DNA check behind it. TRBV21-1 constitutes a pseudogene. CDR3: CASSPGRALAGALRTDTQYF. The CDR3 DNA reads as TGTGCCAGCAGCCCAGGTCGGGCACTAGCGGGAGCTCTTCGAACAGATACGCAGTATTTT.